This record looks at one T cell receptor beta chain sequence and its context. This clonotype was observed once. No antigen is known for it. Base qualities are not at hand, and no much larger clone is one base apart. Evidence from a single read is weak. Library preparation was by PCR. Sequencing used an Illumina iSeq 100. Per the source publication's procedure: Non-productive sequences were filtered out, and CDR3s that did not start with C, did not end with F or W, or were shorter than 7 amino acids were discarded. CDR3 homology was assessed with Levenshtein distances (stringdist) and unrooted phylogenetic trees (ape) in R version 3.6.1. TCRdb trimmed the raw reads at Q25, called clones with MiXCR and kept productive beta chains. A single entry per CDR3 protein holds the most common genes and DNA from its merged rows. Clone size and V and J calls follow TCRdb, not the original study. The sample table shows approximately 23,000 distinct CDR3 sequences, and around 50% are seen once. 1% to 1.2% of the sample belongs to the ten largest clones.

These data come from a study of vaccination and CD4 T cells after COVID-19 (dated by TCRdb to about 2022). With respect to the entire study: Convalescent patients had a positive SARS-CoV-2 result on nasal swab PCR, and of these patients, nine had mild disease and one had severe disease. Participants received two doses of either the Pfizer-BioNTech BNT162b2 vaccine (n=8) or the Moderna mRNA-1273 vaccine (n=2). Post-vaccine blood samples were collected a median of around 70 days after the second vaccine dose, ranging from roughly 12 to 241 days. In 10 COVID-19 convalescent patients and 4 infection-naive healthy vaccine recipients, researchers compared the spike-specific CD4+ TCR repertoire from before mRNA vaccination with the repertoire from after. Post-COVID blood samples from convalescent patients were collected a median of roughly 100 days after diagnosis, with a range of 35 to 161 days. In the convalescent cohort there were six males and four females, among whom were two Hispanic individuals, seven Caucasians, two Asians and one multiracial person. General study outcomes and caveats: In convalescent patients, a median around 83% of post-vaccine SARS-CoV-2-reactive clones were detected only after vaccination, and vaccine-specific priming was suggested by this finding. Relatively few convalescent patients were included in the study, and early timepoints after natural infection were not analyzed. In convalescent patients, nearly all vaccine-specific clones (304 of 307) were found to be mono-reactive for SARS-CoV-2 spike rather than cross-reactive with common cold coronaviruses. The median number of SARS-CoV-2-reactive clonotypes rose from around 20 after infection to 38 after vaccination, but the change was not significant.

The CDR1 and CDR2 encoded by the germline V gene (reference sequence) are LNHDA and SQIVND. V is pared back by 4 bases and J by 0 bases, with 11 bases lying between the germline termini. The CDR3 measures 15 amino acids from cysteine to phenylalanine. The sequence is cut down to CDR3 DNA, 45 bases in frame from base 1. The positive SARS-CoV-2 PCR tests of the convalescent patients were dated from March to December 2020, before the Alpha, Beta and Delta variants emerged in the United States. PBMCs were separated from whole blood using Ficoll-Paque Plus gradient centrifugation and then either used fresh or cryopreserved at -140C.

This clonotype was obtained from a human donor who had recovered from COVID-19. The input for sequencing was CD4+ T cells from blood, taken before SARS-CoV-2 vaccination. This sequence uses TRBV19 and TRBJ2-3; a tentative D call is TRBD2 (5 bases match). The nucleotides read TGTGCCAGTAGTACGGGATTGGCCAGCACAGATACGCAGTATTTT. This codes for CASSTGLASTDTQYF. The CDR3, completed at both ends by the reference TRBV19 and TRBJ2-3 genes, gives the full variable domain DGGITQSPKYLFRKEGQNVTLSCEQNLNHDAMYWYRQDPGQGLRLIYYSQIVNDFQKGDIAEGYSVSREKKESFPLTVTSAQKNPTAFYLCASSTGLASTDTQYFGPGTRLTVL.